This passage covers 21 T cell receptor beta chains from one sample sequenced in a study of CD8+ T cells in alopecia areata. TCR sequencing used cDNA made by reverse transcription of extracted RNA. Profiled with immunoSEQ multiplex PCR; TCRdb holds only in-frame clones, not every one. This table holds more than 110,000 clones, 75% to 85% found once. Specified treatment: oral pan-JAK inhibitor, 5-10 mg twice daily. The input for sequencing was CD8+ T cells sorted from blood, taken at week 4, from a patient treated with tofacitinib. Source of these receptors: a human donor with alopecia areata.

This rearrangement joins TRBV7-8 to TRBJ2-5, with D maybe TRBD2 (7 bases). Germline V gene lookup returns CDR1 SGHVS and CDR2 FQNEAQ. The CDR3 is 16 amino acids. Trimming left V 1 base short and J 9 bases short, with 21 bases between. The CDR3 nucleotides read TGTGCCAGCAGCTTAGTATTTGGGGGGGCTGTGGAGGCCCAGTACTTC. Amino acids: CASSLVFGGAVEAQYF.

The genes are TRBV10-3 and TRBJ2-7; 9 bases agree with TRBD1. There are 15 residues in the CDR3. Per the germline V gene, CDR1 is ENHRY and CDR2 is SYGVKD. The J segment lost 7 bases and the V segment lost 3 bases, leaving 10 bases of the junction unmatched. CDR3 nucleotides: TGTGCCATCAGTGAAGGGACAGGGATGGCACGGGAGCAGTACTTC. Its protein product is CAISEGTGMAREQYF.

The chain links TRBV7-2 to TRBJ2-3, with D perhaps matching TRBD1 (6 bases). There are 18 residues in the CDR3. V gave up 5 bases and J gave up 1 base, with 22 bases separating them. Germline V gene sequence: CDR1 SGHTA, CDR2 FQGNSA. This CDR3 is CASSKTTRGSLGTDTQYF. The CDR3 DNA is TGTGCCAGCAGCAAAACTACAAGGGGGAGCTTAGGCACAGATACGCAGTATTTT. The full variable domain, rest sourced from reference TRBV7-2 and TRBJ2-3, is GAGVSQSPSNKVTEKGKDVELRCDPISGHTALYWYRQSLGQGLEFLIYFQGNSAPDKSGLPSDRFSAERTGGSVSTLTIQRTQQEDSAVYLCASSKTTRGSLGTDTQYFGPGTRLTVL.

The J gene is TRBJ2-1, the V gene TRBV30, with 12 bases identical to TRBD2. Germline V gene sequence: CDR1 GTSNPN, CDR2 SVGIG (reference sequence). The CDR3 contains 16 residues. V lost 1 base, J lost 7 bases, and 8 bases stayed unmatched. CDR3 sequence (DNA): TGTGCCTGGAGTGGGTACGGGACTAGCGGGCGAAATGAGCAGTTCTTC. It encodes CAWSGYGTSGRNEQFF. Drawing the rest from reference TRBV30 and TRBJ2-1, the complete variable domain is SQTIHQWPATLVQPVGSPLSLECTVEGTSNPNLYWYRQAAGRGLQLLFYSVGIGQISSEVPQNLSASRPQDRQFILSSKKLLLSDSGFYLCAWSGYGTSGRNEQFFGPGTRLTVL.

This rearrangement joins TRBV5-4 to TRBJ2-1, with D maybe TRBD1 (5 bases). Trimming took 3 bases from V and 12 from J, leaving 22 bases between them. Germline values: CDR1 SGHNT, CDR2 YYREEE (reference sequence). This CDR3 region has 15 residues. The CDR3 here is CASSSGSPDVFGQFF. The CDR3 DNA follows: TGTGCCAGCAGCTCAGGGTCCCCCGACGTTTTTGGGCAGTTCTTC. Combining the CDR3 with reference TRBV5-4 and TRBJ2-1 gives the whole variable domain ETGVTQSPTHLIKTRGQQVTLRCSSQSGHNTVSWYQQALGQGPQFIFQYYREEENGRGNFPPRFSGLQFPNYSSELNVNALELDDSALYLCASSSGSPDVFGQFFGPGTRLTVL.

The genes are TRBV5-4 and TRBJ2-5; 9 bases match TRBD2. The CDR3 totals 16 residues. The ends lost 4 bases at V and 4 bases at J; junction bases unmatched: 11. Germline CDR1 reads SGHNT; CDR2 reads YYREEE (reference sequence). The CDR3: CASSAWTSDPAETQYF. Written as DNA, the CDR3 is TGTGCCAGCAGCGCTTGGACTAGCGATCCCGCAGAGACCCAGTACTTC. Together with reference TRBV5-4 and TRBJ2-5, the CDR3 gives the full variable domain: ETGVTQSPTHLIKTRGQQVTLRCSSQSGHNTVSWYQQALGQGPQFIFQYYREEENGRGNFPPRFSGLQFPNYSSELNVNALELDDSALYLCASSAWTSDPAETQYFGPGTRLLVL.

The chain links TRBV29-1 to TRBJ2-1; 10 positions match TRBD2. Trimming took 1 base from V and 7 from J; bases not matched to a gene: 10. The length of the CDR3 is 16 residues. From germline, CDR1 is SQVTM and CDR2 ANQGSEA. Here the CDR3 reads CSVEALAGALLNEQFF. The CDR3 DNA sequence: TGCAGCGTTGAAGCCCTAGCGGGGGCCCTTTTAAATGAGCAGTTCTTC.

The chain joins TRBV15 to TRBJ2-7, with D possibly being TRBD1 (5 bases). V lost 3 bases to trimming and J lost 4 bases, with 13 bases between them. The length of the CDR3 is 14 residues. Germline V CDR1 and CDR2: LNHNV, YYDKDF (reference sequence). CDR3: CATSSESRAYEQYF. The CDR3 coding sequence is TGTGCCACCAGCAGTGAAAGCAGGGCTTACGAGCAGTACTTC.

This chain links TRBV19 with TRBJ2-7, with 10 bases that match TRBD1. This CDR3 has 13 amino acids. J lost 4 bases, V lost 4 bases, and 1 base had no gene match. CDR1 and CDR2 (germline): LNHDA, SQIVND (reference sequence). The CDR3 coding sequence is TGTGCCAGTAGTACGGACAGGGGGTACGAGCAGTACTTC. This sequence encodes CASSTDRGYEQYF.

The gene calls are TRBV5-1 and TRBJ2-7; 8 nucleotides match TRBD1. Trimming removed 1 base from V and 1 base from J; junction bases left unmatched: 7. Germline CDR1 reads SGHRS; CDR2 reads YFSETQ. The CDR3 has 16 amino acids. CDR3 protein: CASSLLGQAASYEQYF. The CDR3 nucleotides are TGCGCCAGCAGCTTGCTGGGACAGGCGGCATCCTACGAGCAGTACTTC. Together with reference TRBV5-1 and TRBJ2-7, the CDR3 gives the full variable domain: KAGVTQTPRYLIKTRGQQVTLSCSPISGHRSVSWYQQTPGQGLQFLFEYFSETQRNKGNFPGRFSGRQFSNSRSEMNVSTLELGDSALYLCASSLLGQAASYEQYFGPGTRLTVT.

The chain couples TRBV19 to TRBJ2-7; 9 bases agree with TRBD2. Germline V lookup: CDR1 LNHDA, CDR2 SQIVND (reference sequence). This CDR3 region has 15 residues. The trim removed 5 bases at V and 0 bases at J, leaving 5 bases unmatched. The CDR3 coding sequence is TGTGCCAGTAGTTCGTCTAGCGGGGTCTCCTACGAGCAGTACTTC. Its translation: CASSSSSGVSYEQYF.

The chain joins TRBV5-1 to TRBJ2-6; 10 bases line up with TRBD1. The CDR3 runs to 18 residues. The V gene end was trimmed by 2 bases and the J gene end by 0 bases; junction bases not matched to a gene: 5. In germline, CDR1 is SGHRS, CDR2 YFSETQ. The CDR3 region is CASSFGTGAPSGANVLTF. The CDR3 DNA reads as TGCGCCAGCAGCTTCGGGACAGGGGCCCCCTCTGGGGCCAACGTCCTGACTTTC.

V and J are TRBV29-1 and TRBJ2-5, with D possibly being TRBD1 (6 bases). With the DNA end fitting TRBJ2-7 better, the J assignment may be wrong. Germline lookup yields CDR1 SQVTM and CDR2 ANQGSEA. The CDR3 totals 11 residues. The chain's CDR3 is CSVEQGYEQYF. DNA for the CDR3: TGCAGCGTGGAACAGGGTTACGAGCAGTACTTC.

The chain employs TRBV7-6 and TRBJ2-5; perhaps D is TRBD1 or TRBD2 (6 bases each). This CDR3 is 15 amino acids long. Germline CDR1 SGHVS, CDR2 FNYEAQ. Trimming pared 5 bases from V and 4 bases from J, leaving 17 bases between. DNA for the CDR3: TGTGCCAGCAGCCATCACGGGGGCGCGTTAGAGACCCAGTACTTC. Translating gives CASSHHGGALETQYF.

This chain joins TRBV19 and TRBJ2-5; D remains ambiguous. The ends were cut back, 3 bases at V and 1 base at J, with 15 bases in the middle. Per germline, CDR1 LNHDA and CDR2 SQIVND (reference sequence). This CDR3 is 16 amino acids long. The CDR3 DNA sequence: TGTGCCAGTAGTATGGGGAACAGAGAAATCCAAGAGACCCAGTACTTC. Protein: CASSMGNREIQETQYF.

The chain couples TRBV4-1 to TRBJ1-4; a weak D match, TRBD1 (5 bases). V lost 3 bases and J 5 bases, leaving 16 bases between the germline ends. The CDR3 contains 16 residues. The germline CDR1 and CDR2 sequences are MGHRA and YSYEKL. For the CDR3, the DNA is TGCGCCAGCAGCCAGGGATGGGACGGAACAAATGAAAAACTGTTTTTT. Translation gives CASSQGWDGTNEKLFF.

The rearrangement uses TRBV6-6 and TRBJ2-2, with 7 bases lining up with TRBD2. The CDR3 spans 16 residues. V lost 5 bases and J lost 0; bases outside the gene matches: 6. Germline CDR1 is MNHNY and CDR2 is SVGAGI (reference sequence). The CDR3 sequence is CASSPLAVSNTGELFF. Written as DNA, the CDR3 is TGTGCCAGCAGTCCCCTAGCGGTCTCGAACACCGGGGAGCTGTTTTTT.

The chain uses TRBV7-8 and TRBJ2-5; D gene uncertain. The CDR3 covers 14 residues. Trimming cost V 1 base and J 4 bases, with 10 bases left between them. Germline loops: CDR1 SGHVS, CDR2 FQNEAQ. The CDR3 sequence is CASSLEKWVETQYF. The CDR3 DNA sequence: TGTGCCAGCAGCTTAGAGAAGTGGGTAGAGACCCAGTACTTC.

The genes are TRBV5-1 and TRBJ1-1, with 7 bases matching TRBD1. V lost 0 bases to trimming and J lost 1 base; unmatched junction nucleotides: 3. The CDR3 is made up of 15 amino acids. Germline CDR1 and CDR2: SGHRS and YFSETQ. CDR3 region: CASSLVQGRNTEAFF. CDR3 DNA: TGCGCCAGCAGCTTGGTACAGGGGAGGAACACTGAAGCTTTCTTT.

The CDR3 nucleotides are TGTGCCACCAGCGGTCGCCGGGACAGGGCTGATGGCTACACCTTC. Translating gives CATSGRRDRADGYTF. This rearrangement joins TRBV15 to TRBJ1-2, with 9 positions matching TRBD1. The CDR3 covers 15 residues. Trimming cost V 5 bases and J 6 bases; bases outside gene matches: 10. Germline V gene sequence: CDR1 LNHNV, CDR2 YYDKDF (reference sequence). Using reference TRBV15 and TRBJ1-2 for the parts outside the CDR3, the full variable domain is DAMVIQNPRYQVTQFGKPVTLSCSQTLNHNVMYWYQQKSSQAPKLLFHYYDKDFNNEADTPDNFQSRRPNTSFCFLDIRSPGLGDTAMYLCATSGRRDRADGYTFGSGTRLTVV.

The chain uses TRBV10-3 and TRBJ2-7; perhaps D is TRBD1 or TRBD2 (5 bases each). The ends were cut back, 5 bases at V and 2 bases at J, with 10 bases in the middle. Germline V gene data show CDR1 as ENHRY and CDR2 as SYGVKD. This CDR3 has 13 amino acids. In DNA form, the CDR3 reads TGTGCCATCAGTCGGGACCGCACCTACGAGCAGTACTTC. This codes for CAISRDRTYEQYF.